These 6 T cell receptor beta chains came from one sample sequenced in a study of cytomegalovirus exposure and HLA in healthy donors. PCR involved 60 Vbeta and 13 Jbeta primers. The table came from immunoSEQ multiplex PCR; TCRdb's copy has only in-frame clones and leaves some out. The sample has about 150,000 clones, around 82% seen once; the top ten hold around 6%. Sequences were obtained from PBMCs. The receptor source for this set is a woman aged 40 to 55 in good health and CMV-seropositive.

The J gene is TRBJ1-2, the V gene TRBV28; 11 bases agree with TRBD1. The V gene end was trimmed by 4 bases and the J gene end by 8 bases; junction bases not matched to a gene: 3. The CDR3 length is 13 residues. Germline assignment: CDR1 MDHEN and CDR2 SYDVKM. The CDR3 DNA reads TGTGCCAGCAGTTCCGGGACAGGGGGAGGCTACACCTTC. Encoded protein: CASSSGTGGGYTF.

The chain has TRBV5-4 and TRBJ2-3; TRBD2 agrees at 8 bases. J lost 0 bases, V lost 2 bases, and 2 bases had no gene match. The CDR3 is 15 residues long. Per the germline V gene, CDR1 is SGHNT and CDR2 is YYREEE (reference sequence). For the CDR3, the DNA is TGTGCCAGCAGCTTCCCTAGCGGGAGCACAGATACGCAGTATTTT. Protein: CASSFPSGSTDTQYF.

The rearrangement joins TRBV7-9 to TRBJ1-4; tentative D call: TRBD1 (5 bases). The germline V and J ends were trimmed by 10 bases and 3 bases, with 6 bases remaining between them. The CDR3 has 11 amino acids. The V gene's germline CDR1 is SEHNR and CDR2 FQNEAQ (reference sequence). The CDR3 here is CATGANEKLFF. DNA for the CDR3: TGTGCCACGGGGGCTAATGAAAAACTGTTTTTT.

The chain combines TRBV5-1 with TRBJ1-3, with D perhaps TRBD1 (5 bases). CDR3 length: 16 amino acids. CDR1 and CDR2 from the germline V gene are SGHRS and YFSETQ. V dropped 4 bases and J dropped 0 bases, with 14 bases sitting between them. CDR3 amino acids: CASSIHDSSSGNTIYF. DNA for the CDR3: TGCGCCAGCAGCATTCACGACAGTAGCTCTGGAAACACCATATATTTT. Filled out from reference TRBV5-1 and TRBJ1-3, the complete variable domain reads KAGVTQTPRYLIKTRGQQVTLSCSPISGHRSVSWYQQTPGQGLQFLFEYFSETQRNKGNFPGRFSGRQFSNSRSEMNVSTLELGDSALYLCASSIHDSSSGNTIYFGEGSWLTVV.

The chain uses TRBV11-3 and TRBJ2-1; TRBD2 matches 10 bases. Losses at the gene ends were 7 bases for V and 5 bases for J; bases not matched to a gene: 11. The CDR3 has 16 residues. Germline V lookup: CDR1 SGHNT, CDR2 YENEEA. CDR3 amino acids: CASNPSSGRAHNEQFF. The CDR3 nucleotides read TGTGCCAGCAATCCCTCAAGCGGGAGGGCCCACAATGAGCAGTTCTTC.

CDR3 DNA: TGTGCCAGCAGTTACTCGAGCTTGCTTAATGAGCAGTTCTTC. Amino acids: CASSYSSLLNEQFF. The chain has TRBV6-6 and TRBJ2-1; D not certain. The V end was cut by 0 bases, the J end by 7 bases, with 10 bases between. There are 14 residues in the CDR3. The germline CDR1 and CDR2 sequences are MNHNY and SVGAGI (reference sequence).